One and the same sample provided the 9 T cell receptor beta chains below, sequenced in a study of cytomegalovirus exposure and HLA in healthy donors. The primer mix had 60 Vbeta and 13 Jbeta primers. Clones were read by immunoSEQ multiplex PCR, and TCRdb kept only the in-frame ones, dropping some. In the table there are 160,000 or so clones, roughly 78% of which are singletons. The source material was PBMCs. The receptors come from a woman aged 40-49 years in good health and CMV-seronegative.

This chain links TRBV18 with TRBJ2-7, with TRBD1 identical over 7 bases. This CDR3 comprises 15 residues. The V and J ends lost 2 bases and 4 bases, in that order; junction bases with no gene match: 8. Germline V lookup: CDR1 KGHSH, CDR2 LQKENI. The chain's CDR3 is CASSPKGAREYEQYF. CDR3 bases: TGTGCCAGCTCACCAAAGGGGGCGAGGGAGTACGAGCAGTACTTC.

J is TRBJ2-6 and V is TRBV2; TRBD1 matches 9 bases. Unmatched junction bases numbered 4, after V lost 6 bases and J lost 7 bases. Per the germline V gene, CDR1 is SNHLY and CDR2 is FYNNEI. The CDR3 loop spans 14 amino acids. Here the CDR3 DNA reads TGTGCCAGCAGGAGGGACAGGGCTGCCAACGTCCTGACTTTC. Translated: CASRRDRAANVLTF.

V is TRBV4-2 and J is TRBJ1-1; D is unresolved. In germline, CDR1 is LGHNA, CDR2 YNFKEQ. This CDR3 has 14 amino acids. V was trimmed by 5 bases and J by 1 base, leaving 11 bases between them. The CDR3 coding sequence is TGTGCCAGCAGCGGGTCCTGGGCGAACACTGAAGCTTTCTTT. Amino acids: CASSGSWANTEAFF.

The chain recombines TRBV11-2 with TRBJ1-4; D not resolved. With 5 bases removed from V and 5 bases from J, the gap between germline ends came to 12 bases. The CDR3 is 14 residues long. Germline-derived CDR1 and CDR2 are SGHAT and FQNNGV. CDR3 sequence (DNA): TGTGCCAGCAGCCCCGCGGCCCCGAATGAAAAACTGTTTTTT. Protein sequence: CASSPAAPNEKLFF.

The V call is TRBV5-8, the J call TRBJ2-5; 14 bases are a match to TRBD2. The germline CDR1 and CDR2 sequences are SGHTS and YDEGEE. This CDR3 region has 18 residues. V trimming: 5 bases; J trimming: 4 bases; junction bases outside the gene matches: 13. Here the CDR3 reads CASRPRTSGGRGGETQYF. For the CDR3, the DNA is TGTGCCAGCAGGCCCCGGACTAGCGGGGGGCGGGGAGGAGAGACCCAGTACTTC.

With regard to this clone: This is likely a read error, given that the CDR3 carries no conserved phenylalanine or tryptophan at its end. The DNA is omitted, as the CDR3 cannot be located on it reliably, and the CDR3 follows TCRdb's listing. CDR3 region: CASSHNPGLR. The chain links TRBV12-1 to TRBJ1-5. TRBV12-1 corresponds to a pseudogene. Ends included, the CDR3 has 10 residues.

The chain links TRBV5-1 to TRBJ1-3, with a possible D match to TRBD1 (6 bases). CDR3 length: 14 amino acids. The V end was cut by 1 base, the J end by 4 bases, with 9 bases between. Germline CDR1 and CDR2: SGHRS and YFSETQ. The chain's CDR3 is CASSLTGNGNTIYF. As DNA, the CDR3 is TGCGCCAGCAGCTTGACAGGGAACGGAAACACCATATATTTT. Looking up the rest from reference TRBV5-1 and TRBJ1-3 gives the full variable domain: KAGVTQTPRYLIKTRGQQVTLSCSPISGHRSVSWYQQTPGQGLQFLFEYFSETQRNKGNFPGRFSGRQFSNSRSEMNVSTLELGDSALYLCASSLTGNGNTIYFGEGSWLTVV.

The V and J genes are TRBV5-5 and TRBJ1-2; possible D gene TRBD1, 6 bases. The CDR3 has 14 residues. The germline V gene has CDR1 SGHKS and CDR2 YYEKEE (reference sequence). V dropped 4 bases and J dropped 2 bases, with 12 bases sitting between them. The chain's CDR3 is CASSQDSPNYGYTF. Written as DNA, the CDR3 is TGTGCCAGCAGCCAGGACAGCCCGAACTATGGCTACACCTTC.

The chain uses TRBV7-9 and TRBJ2-5; 12 nucleotides align to TRBD2. The germline V gene encodes CDR1 SEHNR and CDR2 FQNEAQ (reference sequence). There are 17 residues in the CDR3. V shed 5 bases and J 4 bases; nucleotides not matched to a gene: 11. CDR3 bases: TGTGCCAGCAGCCTCGGGGCGACTAGCGGGGGTGGAGAGACCCAGTACTTC. Protein: CASSLGATSGGGETQYF.